This TCR beta chain was sequenced for a study of chemoradiotherapy in HPV16-positive cancers. Regarding the study as a whole: Better recurrence-free survival went with HPV-responsive T-cell expansion in HPV16-positive patients.

The CDR3 spans 14 residues. Germline CDR1 SGHRS, CDR2 YFSETQ. V was shortened by 6 bases and J by 1 base, with 13 bases between the two germline ends. This table comes from immunoSEQ multiplex PCR, and its TCRdb copy is limited to in-frame clones, with some not included. The data contain about 14,000 clones, about four fifths of them singletons. Points on this clone: What it binds is unknown.

The V and J genes are TRBV5-1 and TRBJ1-1, with a tentative D call TRBD1 (5 bases). This specimen was collected from a patient who underwent chemoradiotherapy. The TCR comes from a human donor with HPV-associated anogenital cancer. The CDR3, as DNA: TGCGCCAGCAAGACAGCGACGGGGAACACTGAAGCTTTCTTT. It encodes CASKTATGNTEAFF.